The sequence of this TCR beta chain was determined in a study of blood T cell repertoires in COVID-19 (dated by TCRdb to the early 2020s). Study-level background: The collaborator samples originated in the United States, Italy and Spain and spanned the acute and convalescent phases of COVID-19. The prospective study material was composed of cDNA or gDNA derived from T cells, B-cell-depleted T cells, or PBMCs. The dataset comprised deeply sampled blood TCRbeta repertoires from subjects exposed to, actively infected with, or recovered from COVID-19. The repertoires were released in a freely available public database intended as a resource for research on the immune response to SARS-CoV-2. The samples were drawn from two sources: the first 160 participants of the ongoing ImmuneRACE study, and some 1,300 subjects contributed by 6 global collaborators. Nearly every sample came with metadata listing a de-identified subject ID, COVID-19 status, age in years and sex. Where HLA class I and class II types were available, the types were taken from metadata supplied by the sample provider, not from assay-based typing. Findings and caveats that apply to the study as a whole: How much clinical and demographic metadata was included differed by source and by participant, and the metadata was provided uncurated.

Turning to this clone: What antigen it recognizes has not been identified. It has no much larger one-base neighbor in the sample; base qualities were not kept.

Another Seattle source contributed samples from volunteer blood donors who had recovered from COVID-19. The collaborating institutions used their own protocols to collect whole blood in K2EDTA tubes. For TCRbeta analysis, collaborators shipped samples as frozen whole blood, isolated PBMCs, or DNA extracted from either of those sample types. For CDR1 and CDR2, the germline V gene (reference sequence) lists MNHNY and SVGAGI. Reading from cysteine to phenylalanine, the CDR3 counts 12 amino acids. The CDR3 DNA has 36 bases and is translated from base 1. V is pared back by 5 bases and J by 4 bases, with 9 bases lying between the germline termini. TCRbeta CDR3 regions were amplified from genomic DNA by means of the immunoSEQ Assay, a bias-controlled multiplex PCR. On the study's bioinformatics: Within the assay, amplification of reference gene primers was used to estimate how many nucleated cells each sample contained. To quantify the absolute abundance of each unique TCRbeta CDR3 rearrangement, sequence reads were collapsed and filtered. For each sample, productive Simpson clonality was calculated as the square root of Simpson's diversity index over productive rearrangements. Imported from immuneACCESS, the table was reduced by TCRdb to in-frame sequences with V and J called. These copies leave out some clones; in studies compared against another copy, an unresolved V gene accounts for under half, and the cause of the remainder is not known. V and J calls and clone size are given by that table; D and trimming were obtained from the DNA. Here the sample has hundreds of thousands of clones; around 87% occur a single time. The ten largest clones add up to around 1.5% of the sample.

The sequence was collected from a woman aged 40 to 50 who had recovered from COVID-19. In this chain, TRBV6-6 is recombined with TRBJ2-7; no D gene can be assigned with confidence. Sequencing was carried out using peripheral blood. The bases are TGTGCCAGCAGTCCCCTTCGGTACGAGCAGTACTTC. Protein translation: CASSPLRYEQYF.